Listed here is a single TCR beta chain. What this receptor recognizes is not known. One base away there is no much larger clone; base qualities are not given. This sample is part of a study of T cell responses to AZD1222 COVID-19 vaccine (dated by TCRdb to the early 2020s). Looking at the study overall: A total of about 250 trial participants underwent TCR sequencing, of whom roughly 210 had received two doses of AZD1222 and 26 had received two doses of the MenACWY control vaccine. Trial participants were enrolled by age into 18-55, 56-69 and 70-plus year subgroups, with about 150, 28 and 57 TCR-sequenced participants respectively. The investigation overall reported the following: Most participants were white British and females outnumbered males, and the authors suggested that clonal diversity may have been underestimated. Reportedly, almost half of the unique spike-specific TCRs recognized epitopes lying outside the regions that are mutated in the B.1.351 and B.1.1.7 variants. In the small 56-69-year group, the increase in depth fell short of significance, most likely because of low power. CD4 TCRs associated with the vaccine covered the entire spike protein, and the dominant responses were in regions 160-218 and 743-854. After two AZD1222 doses, both the breadth and the depth of spike-specific TCRs were significantly higher than at day 0 and than in MenACWY recipients. Conclusions about previously exposed vaccinees are limited, since just a handful of AZD1222 recipients were seropositive for SARS-CoV-2 at baseline. No day 14 peak-response samples were available, so repertoires were characterized only after the peak T cell response.

The V end loses 3 bases and the J end loses 2 bases, and a stretch of 5 bases separates them. For CDR1 and CDR2, the germline V gene (reference sequence) lists DFQATT and SNEGSKA. The CDR3 measures 11 amino acids from cysteine to phenylalanine. The retained sequence is limited to the CDR3, 33 bases, with the frame set at the first base. Sample time point, as interpreted from the label and publication: about 28 days (+/-7) after the second vaccine dose. AZD1222 recipients with second doses at about 4 weeks or about 12 weeks were pooled, because spike-specific TCR depth and breadth did not differ between schedules. The vaccinee samples were drawn from two UK trials, COV001 and COV002, one of which was a single-blind randomized controlled phase 2/3 trial testing AZD1222 (ChAdOx1 nCoV-19) in healthy adults. Trial participant PBMC samples were collected at day 0 and day 28 after the second dose for TCRbeta chain sequencing.

The CDR3 regions of human TCRbeta chains were analyzed by immunosequencing. Processing in the source paper ran as follows. TCRs in the repertoires were matched against a reference library of SARS-CoV-2-specific TCRs that had been generated with the MIRA antigen-specificity platform. Breadth was defined as the fraction of unique TCRs that were SARS-CoV-2-associated. Depth was defined as the fraction of total T cells that were SARS-CoV-2-associated. Using the MIRA data, each spike-specific TCR was assigned both to the spike region to which the TCR was reactive and to a CD4 or CD8 class. Log10-transformed breadth and depth values were compared by one-way ANOVA with Sidak's multiple comparisons tests. TCRdb re-hosts the immuneACCESS table, in-frame sequences only. Its copies lack some clones; in the studies checked, an unresolved V gene accounts for under half of them, and the cause for the rest is not known. V and J calls and clone size come straight from that table; D and trimming were deduced from the DNA. Counted in this sample were more than 75,000 clones; around four fifths of them appeared once. The biggest ten clones account for roughly 1.3% of the sample.

The rearranged chain carries TRBV20-1 and TRBJ2-7, with a weak D call of TRBD1 (5 bases match). The sample here was peripheral blood, taken 28 days after the second AZD1222 dose. The clonotype comes from an adult who received the AZD1222 COVID-19 vaccine. The encoded CDR3 is CSARDTYEQYF. Read as DNA, the sequence is TGCAGTGCTAGGGACACCTACGAGCAGTACTTC.